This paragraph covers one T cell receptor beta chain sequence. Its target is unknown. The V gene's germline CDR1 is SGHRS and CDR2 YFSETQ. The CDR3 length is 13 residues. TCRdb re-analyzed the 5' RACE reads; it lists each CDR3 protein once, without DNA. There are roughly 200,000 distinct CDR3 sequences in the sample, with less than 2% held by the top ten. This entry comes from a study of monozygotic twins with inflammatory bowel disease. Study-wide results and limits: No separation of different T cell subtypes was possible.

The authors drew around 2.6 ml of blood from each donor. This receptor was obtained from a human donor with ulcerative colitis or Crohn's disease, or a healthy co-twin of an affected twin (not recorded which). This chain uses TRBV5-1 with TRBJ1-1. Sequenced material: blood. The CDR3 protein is CASSLAEGREAFF. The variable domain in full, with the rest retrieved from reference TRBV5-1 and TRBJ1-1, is KAGVTQTPRYLIKTRGQQVTLSCSPISGHRSVSWYQQTPGQGLQFLFEYFSETQRNKGNFPGRFSGRQFSNSRSEMNVSTLELGDSALYLCASSLAEGREAFFGQGTRLTVV.